These 22 T cell receptor beta chains originate from one sample sequenced in a study of CD8 T cells in Susac syndrome. Reverse transcription used roughly 0.45 to 1 ug RNA and random hexamers. One entry per CDR3 protein, called by TCRdb with MiXCR from the immunoSEQ multiplex PCR reads. Of about 150,000 distinct CDR3 sequences in the sample, approximately 95% were seen once. Sequencing was carried out using CD4+ T cells from PBMCs. The receptors derive from a human donor with Susac syndrome.

About this clonotype itself: A junction end diverges from the germline sequence, so it may reflect a read error. This chain uses TRBV7-9 with TRBJ1-5; perhaps TRBD1 as D (6 bases). The CDR3 covers 15 residues. CDR1 is SEHNR, CDR2 FQNEAQ, per germline (reference sequence). The CDR3 reads CANSSAGGPEQPQHF. In nucleotides, the CDR3 is TGTGCCAACAGCTCGGCCGGGGGGCCGGAGCAGCCCCAGCATTTT.

The gene calls are TRBV12-3 or TRBV12-4 and TRBJ2-1; D not resolved. The CDR3 extends over 12 amino acids. Trimming shortened V by 6 bases and J by 4 bases, and 7 bases separated the two germline ends. CDR3 bases: TGTGCCAGCAGAACTAATTACAATGAGCAGTTCTTC. It yields the protein CASRTNYNEQFF.

The CDR3 sequence: CASSYEGAGDTEAFF. The CDR3 DNA reads TGTGCCAGCAGTTACGAGGGAGCAGGGGACACTGAAGCTTTCTTT. The V and J genes are TRBV6-5 and TRBJ1-1, with D tentatively TRBD1 (6 bases). This CDR3 has 15 residues. V lost 2 bases and J lost 3, with 13 bases in between. CDR1 MNHEY and CDR2 SVGAGI come from the germline V gene.

The chain uses TRBV7-2 and TRBJ2-1; TRBD2 aligns across 10 bases. The V gene's germline CDR1 is SGHTA and CDR2 FQGNSA. After removal of 6 bases from V and 4 bases from J, the junction contained 12 bases not matched to a gene. The CDR3 extends over 17 amino acids. The CDR3 nucleotides read TGTGCCAGCAGTCCGGGGGGTAGCGGGGGGTTGTACAATGAGCAGTTCTTC. Amino acids: CASSPGGSGGLYNEQFF.

The rearrangement uses TRBV7-9 and TRBJ1-2; D remains unclear. V was pared by 4 bases and J by 6 bases, with 18 bases between. Germline lookup yields CDR1 SEHNR and CDR2 FQNEAQ (reference sequence). The CDR3 sequence is 15 residues long. Here the CDR3 DNA reads TGTGCCAGCAGCTGGGCAGGCCGCATGATTAATGGCTACACCTTC. Translated: CASSWAGRMINGYTF.

This chain links TRBV14 with TRBJ2-3; D gene unclear. The CDR3 has 11 residues. The V end was cut by 4 bases, the J end by 9 bases, with 8 bases between. Germline CDR1 reads SGHDN; CDR2 reads FVKESK. CDR3 DNA: TGTGCCAGCAGCCGGTCCAAGACGCAGTATTTT. Its protein is CASSRSKTQYF.

The chain employs TRBV29-1 and TRBJ2-5; 9 nucleotides align to TRBD1. This CDR3 spans 16 amino acids. V lost 3 bases and J lost 4; bases outside the gene matches: 12. CDR1 and CDR2 (germline): SQVTM, ANQGSEA. The CDR3 is CSVDTTRTGVRETQYF. The CDR3 region has the DNA TGCAGCGTTGATACTACCCGGACAGGGGTCAGAGAGACCCAGTACTTC.

The rearrangement uses TRBV15 and TRBJ1-1, with D uncertain. V gave up 0 bases and J gave up 0 bases, with 2 bases separating them. This CDR3 region has 13 residues. CDR1 is LNHNV and CDR2 is YYDKDF in the germline V gene (reference sequence). The CDR3 DNA follows: TGTGCCACCAGCAGAGACCTGAACACTGAAGCTTTCTTT. This encodes CATSRDLNTEAFF.

V gene TRBV20-1 combines with J gene TRBJ1-1; TRBD1 agrees at 8 bases. CDR3 size: 16 residues. Germline V gene data show CDR1 as DFQATT and CDR2 as SNEGSKA (reference sequence). J gave up 6 bases and V 0 bases, and 12 bases lay outside the gene matches. The CDR3: CSARDSPGGWVAEAFF. The CDR3 DNA sequence: TGCAGTGCTAGAGATTCCCCAGGGGGCTGGGTCGCTGAAGCTTTCTTT.

This chain joins TRBV28 and TRBJ2-1; D remains ambiguous. The CDR3 covers 11 residues. CDR1 is MDHEN, CDR2 SYDVKM, per germline. This CDR3 reads CGSSSYNEQFF. DNA for the CDR3: TGTGGATCTTCCTCCTACAATGAGCAGTTCTTC.

The chain is built from TRBV12-3 or TRBV12-4 and TRBJ2-7; 8 nucleotides agree with TRBD2. V was clipped by 6 bases and J by 5 bases; unmatched bases: 12. The CDR3 runs 15 residues. The CDR3 region has the DNA TGTGCCAGCAGATCCCGGGGGGGCGCTTCCCACGAGCAGTACTTC. Amino acids: CASRSRGGASHEQYF.

This chain joins TRBV5-1 and TRBJ1-2; TRBD1 matches 11 bases. The germline V gene encodes CDR1 SGHRS and CDR2 YFSETQ. The CDR3 spans 16 residues. The trim removed 4 bases at V and 0 bases at J, leaving 5 bases unmatched. As DNA, the CDR3 is TGCGCCAGCAGCGCCGGGACAGGGGGACCTAACTATGGCTACACCTTC. Its protein product is CASSAGTGGPNYGYTF.

The V and J genes are TRBV14 and TRBJ1-1, with D perhaps matching TRBD1 (5 bases). This CDR3 is 15 amino acids long. With 0 bases removed from V and 6 bases from J, the gap between germline ends came to 14 bases. Germline values: CDR1 SGHDN, CDR2 FVKESK. The CDR3 loop reads CASSQDASGIAEAFF. As DNA, the CDR3 is TGTGCCAGCAGCCAAGACGCGTCAGGGATCGCTGAAGCTTTCTTT.

The chain uses TRBV30 and TRBJ2-1, with 7 bases matching TRBD2. The CDR3 is 12 residues long. Looked up from germline, CDR1 is GTSNPN and CDR2 is SVGIG (reference sequence). V was clipped by 6 bases and J by 6 bases; unmatched bases: 5. The CDR3 DNA follows: TGTGCCTGCACTACTAGCGCCAATGAGCAGTTCTTC. Translation gives CACTTSANEQFF.

A single count supports this clonotype. The DNA of the CDR3 is TGTGCCAGCAGCTTTAAGGAGACAGGGCGAGGTGGCCAGTACTTC. This gives the protein CASSFKETGRGGQYF. The V call is TRBV13, the J call TRBJ2-5; 7 bases are shared with TRBD1. The CDR3 covers 15 residues. CDR1 PRHDT and CDR2 FYEKMQ come from the germline V gene (reference sequence). V shed 3 bases, J shed 10 bases, and the junction held 14 bases outside the gene matches.

V and J are TRBV29-1 and TRBJ2-1, with a weak D call TRBD2 (6 bases). Trimming removed 7 bases at V and 2 bases at J, with 15 bases between. The CDR3 has 14 amino acids. Looked up from germline, CDR1 is SQVTM and CDR2 is ANQGSEA. DNA for the CDR3: TGCAGCGCCCACCGATCTAGCGCCTACAATGAGCAGTTCTTC. As protein: CSAHRSSAYNEQFF.

This clonotype was found once. This sequence joins TRBV29-1 and TRBJ2-3; D may be TRBD2 (6 bases). The CDR3 length is 12 residues. The ends were cut back, 3 bases at V and 10 bases at J, with 14 bases in the middle. Germline V lookup: CDR1 SQVTM, CDR2 ANQGSEA. The DNA for the CDR3 is TGCAGCGTTGACGGCGGGGCTGTATCGCAGTATTTT. Translated: CSVDGGAVSQYF.

The V and J genes are TRBV20-1 and TRBJ2-3; no firm D call. CDR1 and CDR2 from the germline V gene are DFQATT and SNEGSKA (reference sequence). The CDR3 contains 14 residues. The germline V and J ends were trimmed by 3 bases and 8 bases, with 18 bases remaining between them. CDR3 nucleotides: TGCAGTGCTAGCTCTGAATCCATTTCGCTTACGCAGTATTTT. This codes for CSASSESISLTQYF.

The V and J genes are TRBV7-9 and TRBJ1-1, with 9 nucleotides matching TRBD1. V lost 5 bases to trimming and J lost 7 bases; unmatched junction nucleotides: 5. The germline CDR1 and CDR2 sequences are SEHNR and FQNEAQ (reference sequence). This CDR3 comprises 13 residues. The DNA for the CDR3 is TGTGCCAGCAGCGGGGGACAGGGCTTTGAAGCTTTCTTT. Amino acids: CASSGGQGFEAFF.

The CDR3 is CSARDLGRGTYEQYF. The CDR3 DNA follows: TGCAGTGCTAGAGATCTCGGCAGGGGGACCTACGAGCAGTACTTC. This chain connects TRBV20-1 to TRBJ2-7; 7 bases align to TRBD1. V dropped 0 bases and J dropped 2; count of bases not matched to a gene: 7. The CDR3 length is 15 residues. CDR1 is DFQATT, CDR2 SNEGSKA, per germline (reference sequence).

The rearrangement joins TRBV12-3 or TRBV12-4 to TRBJ2-2; 9 bases fit TRBD2. The CDR3 has 15 amino acids. V lost 5 bases and J lost 3; bases outside the gene matches: 4. The CDR3, as DNA: TGTGCCAGCAGTCGGTCTAGCGGGGACACCGGGGAGCTGTTTTTT. Translation: CASSRSSGDTGELFF.

This sequence joins TRBV20-1 and TRBJ2-5; tentatively, D is TRBD2 (6 bases). Trimming took 7 bases from V and 3 from J, leaving 18 bases between them. The germline V gene has CDR1 DFQATT and CDR2 SNEGSKA (reference sequence). The CDR3 loop spans 14 amino acids. The CDR3 loop is CSVQGGSGEETQYF. DNA of the CDR3: TGCAGTGTTCAGGGAGGCAGTGGGGAAGAGACCCAGTACTTC.